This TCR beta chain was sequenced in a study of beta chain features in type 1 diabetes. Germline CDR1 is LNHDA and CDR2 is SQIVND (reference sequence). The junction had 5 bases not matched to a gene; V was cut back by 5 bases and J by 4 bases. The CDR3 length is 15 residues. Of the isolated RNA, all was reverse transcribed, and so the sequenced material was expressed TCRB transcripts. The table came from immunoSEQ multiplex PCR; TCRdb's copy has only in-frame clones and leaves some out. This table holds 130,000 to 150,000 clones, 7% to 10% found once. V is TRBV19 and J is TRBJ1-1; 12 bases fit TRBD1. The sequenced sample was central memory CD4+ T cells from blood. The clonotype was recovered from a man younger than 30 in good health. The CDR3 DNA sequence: TGTGCCAGTAGTGAGGGACAGGGGGCCAGCACTGAAGCTTTCTTT. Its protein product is CASSEGQGASTEAFF.